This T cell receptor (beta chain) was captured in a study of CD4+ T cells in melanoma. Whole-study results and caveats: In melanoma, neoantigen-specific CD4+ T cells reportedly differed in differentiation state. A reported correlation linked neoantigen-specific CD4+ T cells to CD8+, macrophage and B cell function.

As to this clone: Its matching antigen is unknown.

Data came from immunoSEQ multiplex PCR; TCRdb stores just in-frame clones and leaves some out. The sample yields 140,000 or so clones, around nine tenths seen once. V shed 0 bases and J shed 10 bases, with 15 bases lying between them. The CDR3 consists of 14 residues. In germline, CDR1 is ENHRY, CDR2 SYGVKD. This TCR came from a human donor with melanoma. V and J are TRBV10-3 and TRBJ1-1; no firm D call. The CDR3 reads CAISESGRFRRAFF. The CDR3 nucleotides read TGTGCCATCAGTGAGTCAGGCCGTTTTCGTAGAGCTTTCTTT.